The 19 T cell receptor beta chains given below trace back to one sample, sequenced in a study of T cells in Graves' hyperthyroidism and ophthalmopathy. TCR beta CDR3 regions were amplified from RNA transcripts. First-round RT-PCR targeting the TCR CDR3 was performed with the HTBI primer set. TCRdb reprocessed the multiplex PCR reads with MiXCR, giving one entry per CDR3 protein. The data contain around 690,000 distinct CDR3 sequences, approximately 15% of them seen just once; the ten biggest clones take up 15% to 17%. Sequencing used blood. The receptor set was obtained from a man in his fifties or sixties with Graves' hyperthyroidism.

This clonotype was observed at least ten times. The chain combines TRBV20-1 with TRBJ1-3; the D is unclear. Trimming pared 2 bases from V and 0 bases from J, leaving 11 bases between. The CDR3 runs to 15 residues. Germline-derived CDR1 and CDR2 are DFQATT and SNEGSKA (reference sequence). The CDR3 nucleotides are TGCAGTGCTAGAACCCGGGCAAGCTCTGGAAACACCATATATTTT. This gives the protein CSARTRASSGNTIYF.

This clonotype was detected many times. CDR3 region: CAIIDRDRGVYEQYF. As DNA, the CDR3 is TGTGCCATCATCGACCGGGACAGGGGGGTCTACGAGCAGTACTTC. The rearrangement links TRBV10-3 to TRBJ2-7, with 11 bases lining up with TRBD1. After removal of 7 bases from V and 3 bases from J, the junction contained 8 bases not matched to a gene. The CDR3 has 15 amino acids. CDR1 ENHRY and CDR2 SYGVKD come from the germline V gene.

V and J are TRBV5-1 and TRBJ1-6, with no clear D. The ends were cut back, 0 bases at V and 7 bases at J, with 5 bases in the middle. The CDR3 loop spans 13 amino acids. Germline V gives CDR1 SGHRS, CDR2 YFSETQ. CDR3 amino acids: CASSLASNSPLHF. CDR3 nucleotides: TGCGCCAGCAGCTTGGCTTCGAATTCACCCCTCCACTTT.

There are a few counts of this clonotype. The chain joins TRBV7-3 to TRBJ1-1; a weak D match, TRBD1 (5 bases). V lost 2 bases and J lost 3, with 13 bases in between. The CDR3 sequence is 15 residues long. Germline assignment: CDR1 SGHTA and CDR2 FQGTGA. Written as DNA, the CDR3 is TGTGCCAGCAGCTTAGGAATGACAGCCTACACTGAAGCTTTCTTT. Translated, it gives CASSLGMTAYTEAFF.

In its sample, this clonotype was seen a few times. This rearrangement joins TRBV6-1 to TRBJ1-5; D unclear. CDR1 is MNHNS, CDR2 SASEGT, per germline. V was clipped by 2 bases and J by 6 bases, with 8 bases between them. The CDR3 totals 13 residues. CDR3 amino acids: CASSEKRSQPQHF. CDR3 coding DNA: TGTGCCAGCAGTGAAAAGAGGAGTCAGCCCCAGCATTTT.

This clonotype was seen many times. V gene TRBV6-2 or TRBV6-3 combines with J gene TRBJ1-3; 8 bases line up with TRBD1. J lost 4 bases, V lost 0 bases, and 8 bases had no gene match. CDR1 is MNHEY and CDR2 is SVGEGT in the germline V gene. The CDR3 consists of 17 residues. This CDR3 is CASSYSPDRVAGNTIYF. CDR3 nucleotide sequence: TGTGCCAGCAGTTACTCCCCGGACAGGGTCGCCGGAAACACCATATATTTT.

This clonotype was detected many times. CDR3 loop: CASSAGGSEKLFF. The DNA for the CDR3 is TGTGCCAGCAGCGCGGGGGGATCTGAAAAACTGTTTTTT. The chain uses TRBV6-2 or TRBV6-3 and TRBJ1-4, with D tentatively TRBD1 (5 bases). This CDR3 is 13 amino acids long. CDR1 and CDR2 from the germline V gene are MNHEY and SVGEGT. With 6 bases removed from V and 7 bases from J, the gap between germline ends came to 12 bases.

This clonotype was counted once. The chain joins TRBV30 to TRBJ2-1; D could derive from TRBD1 or TRBD2 (5 bases each). CDR3 length equals 14 residues. Trimming stripped 3 bases from V and 0 bases from J, with 9 bases between. The germline V gene encodes CDR1 GTSNPN and CDR2 SVGIG (reference sequence). The CDR3 coding sequence is TGTGCCTGGAGCACAGGAGGCTCCTACAATGAGCAGTTCTTC. Translated, it gives CAWSTGGSYNEQFF.

This clonotype appeared many times. For the CDR3, the DNA is TGTGCCAGCAGCGCCGGACAGGGGCCCCCAGGAGATACGCAGTATTTT. It encodes CASSAGQGPPGDTQYF. V and J are TRBV5-5 and TRBJ2-3; 9 nucleotides line up with TRBD1. Germline V gene sequence: CDR1 SGHKS, CDR2 YYEKEE (reference sequence). This CDR3 spans 16 amino acids. V dropped 4 bases and J dropped 5; count of bases not matched to a gene: 11. The full variable domain, its missing parts supplied by reference TRBV5-5 and TRBJ2-3, is DAGVTQSPTHLIKTRGQQVTLRCSPISGHKSVSWYQQVLGQGPQFIFQYYEKEERGRGNFPDRFSARQFPNYSSELNVNALLLGDSALYLCASSAGQGPPGDTQYFGPGTRLTVL.

This clonotype was seen a few times. The V gene is TRBV6-5, the J gene TRBJ2-7, with unresolved D. Trimming stripped 2 bases from V and 0 bases from J, with 8 bases between. CDR3 size: 14 residues. Looked up from germline, CDR1 is MNHEY and CDR2 is SVGAGI. CDR3: CASSYEQSSYEQYF. Written as DNA, the CDR3 is TGTGCCAGCAGTTACGAGCAAAGCTCCTACGAGCAGTACTTC.

This clonotype has a handful of counts. The rearrangement links TRBV6-2 or TRBV6-3 to TRBJ2-2; the D gene is possibly TRBD2 (6 bases). The CDR3 contains 15 residues. Trimming removed 0 bases from V and 5 bases from J, with 10 bases in between. Germline V gene lookup returns CDR1 MNHEY and CDR2 SVGEGT. CDR3 coding DNA: TGTGCCAGCAGTTACTCCGGAGGGTTGACCGGGGAGCTGTTTTTT. Its translation: CASSYSGGLTGELFF.

This clonotype was counted between two and nine times. This chain uses TRBV10-2 with TRBJ2-1, with D possibly TRBD2 on 6 matching bases. The V gene's germline CDR1 is WSHSY and CDR2 SAAADI. The CDR3 has 14 residues. Deletions cut 3 bases from V and 6 bases from J, with 12 bases between. CDR3 nucleotide sequence: TGCGCCAGCAGTGAAGTCGGGGGACCCAATGAGCAGTTCTTC. Its protein is CASSEVGGPNEQFF.

V gene TRBV28 combines with J gene TRBJ1-1; D is ambiguous. The CDR3 runs 15 residues. Germline CDR1 is MDHEN and CDR2 is SYDVKM. V lost 7 bases, J lost 4 bases, and 19 bases lay in between. The CDR3 region has the DNA TGTGCCAGCACCCTGACCCGGCGTGAGAGCACTGAAGCTTTCTTT. This translates into CASTLTRRESTEAFF.

This CDR3 reads CASSLEGVVRSYNEQFF. The DNA of the CDR3 is TGTGCCAGCAGCTTGGAAGGGGTCGTCCGCTCCTACAATGAGCAGTTCTTC. The rearrangement uses TRBV5-4 and TRBJ2-1, with D perhaps TRBD1 (5 bases). Germline CDR1 reads SGHNT; CDR2 reads YYREEE (reference sequence). Trimming cost V 0 bases and J 0 bases, with 13 bases left between them. The CDR3 is 17 residues long.

This clonotype came up a few times. The chain links TRBV4-3 to TRBJ1-1; TRBD1 is a possible D gene (5 bases). The CDR3 has 12 amino acids. The ends were cut back, 7 bases at V and 12 bases at J, with 18 bases in the middle. Per germline, CDR1 LGHNA and CDR2 YSLEER. The CDR3 loop reads CASNGGEHRPFF. In nucleotides, the CDR3 is TGCGCCAGCAACGGGGGGGAGCACCGACCTTTCTTT.

Ten or more counts support this clonotype. This chain joins TRBV20-1 and TRBJ2-3; D uncertain. Germline V lookup: CDR1 DFQATT, CDR2 SNEGSKA (reference sequence). V lost 6 bases and J lost 4, with 14 bases in between. This CDR3 spans 13 amino acids. The CDR3 DNA reads as TGCAGTGCCCAAGTCCTAGTTCCAGATACGCAGTATTTT. Its translation is CSAQVLVPDTQYF.

The genes are TRBV10-3 and TRBJ2-7; D is ambiguous. V dropped 0 bases and J dropped 3 bases, with 12 bases sitting between them. Per the germline V gene, CDR1 is ENHRY and CDR2 is SYGVKD. The CDR3 has 15 amino acids. The CDR3 DNA reads TGTGCCATCAGTGAGTCGGCGCGGTGGGACTACGAGCAGTACTTC. This codes for CAISESARWDYEQYF.

The chain is built from TRBV6-2 or TRBV6-3 and TRBJ2-3; D is undetermined. The CDR3 contains 15 residues. V lost 3 bases and J lost 0, with 10 bases in between. Germline CDR1 and CDR2: MNHEY and SVGEGT. In DNA form, the CDR3 reads TGTGCCAGCAGTTATAGGGCGTCTAGCACAGATACGCAGTATTTT. The encoded protein is CASSYRASSTDTQYF.

Notes on this clonotype: A much larger clone sits a single nucleotide away, making a read error possible. The chain has TRBV9 and TRBJ2-3; TRBD2 is a possible D gene (6 bases). Trimming shortened V by 2 bases and J by 1 base, and 23 bases separated the two germline ends. CDR1 is SGDLS, CDR2 YYNGEE, per germline. The CDR3 sequence is 19 residues long. CDR3 nucleotide sequence: TGTGCCAGCAGCGTCCCTATTTTTCCCGGGGCTAGCGGCACAGATACGCAGTATTTT. Encoded protein: CASSVPIFPGASGTDTQYF.